Listed below are T cell receptor beta chains from one sample, sequenced in a study of OX40 agonist ivuxolimab in advanced cancers. The repertoire was sequenced with immunoSEQ multiplex PCR; TCRdb's copy has only in-frame clones and lacks some. The sample lists about 84,000 clones; under 95% were seen once. Source: CD4+ or CD8+ T cells sorted from blood, taken in a trial of the OX40 agonist ivuxolimab. These receptors all stem from an adult with an advanced solid tumor such as melanoma, head and neck, liver or kidney cancer. The CDR3 runs from the conserved cysteine through the conserved F or W. Each record gives: J gene, clone size, CDR3 length, V gene, D gene, CDR3 protein. A D gene is named only where the DNA matches it firmly. Clone size appears in some rows only: once, few, many, or a class for an expanded clone.

TRBJ2-5 - 14 TRBV5-1 - CASAEASYQETQYF
TRBJ2-7 - 14 TRBV6-5 TRBD2 CASSNSGASYEQYF
TRBJ2-2 - 15 TRBV18 - CASSPRGSNTGELFF
TRBJ1-5 - 11 TRBV28 - CASSSGQPQHF
TRBJ2-1 - 14 TRBV6-5 - CASSYSRNYNEQFF
TRBJ2-3 - 13 TRBV19 TRBD2 CASRAGGGDTQYF
TRBJ2-4 - 15 TRBV28 TRBD2 CASSSAGGAKNIQYF
TRBJ2-7 - 13 TRBV4-2 TRBD1 CASSRTGNDEQYF
TRBJ1-1 once 11 TRBV11-3 - CASSFNYEAFF
TRBJ2-7 - 15 TRBV6-1 TRBD2 CASSDDGRASYEQYF
TRBJ2-1 - 18 TRBV10-1 TRBD2 CASSAGLAVKSSYNEQFF
TRBJ2-5 - 15 TRBV19 - CASSTDITGRETQYF
TRBJ2-3 - 16 TRBV11-2 TRBD1 CASSLMGQGVGDTQYF
TRBJ2-3 - 15 TRBV7-2 - CASSPFTHGADTQYF
TRBJ2-3 few 16 TRBV5-6 TRBD2 CASSTGLAGNLDTQYF
TRBJ2-1 - 15 TRBV7-2 - CASSLLIQGRNEQFF
TRBJ2-1 once 14 TRBV6-1 - CASRPGSGSDEQFF
TRBJ2-1 - 16 TRBV7-6 TRBD2 CASSSRTSGGDNEQFF
TRBJ2-7 - 15 TRBV5-1 - CASRSSPDSTYEQYF
TRBJ2-5 - 16 TRBV25-1 - CASSESGVGRKETQYF
TRBJ1-1 once 15 TRBV6-5 - CASTIRGGGNTEAFF
TRBJ2-3 once 14 TRBV7-8 TRBD2 CASKDGLAPDTQYF
TRBJ2-7 - 15 TRBV6-5 TRBD2 CASSYGTSGFYEQYF
TRBJ2-1 - 15 TRBV6-1 - CASSEQAGGYNEQFF
TRBJ2-5 - 17 TRBV5-4 TRBD2 CASSTGLAAITGETQYF
TRBJ2-1 - 15 TRBV27 - CASRHRAEAYNEQFF
TRBJ1-2 - 14 TRBV6-6 TRBD1 CASRRQGINYGYTF
TRBJ2-1 few 15 TRBV19 TRBD2 CASNPGLAGGNEQFF
TRBJ1-2 - 16 TRBV5-1 - CASSLDGTPAGYGYTF
TRBJ2-4 - 13 TRBV2 - CASSDFARDIQYF
TRBJ1-1 few 13 TRBV19 - CASSIVEDTEAFF
TRBJ2-7 - 17 TRBV28 - CASSSYGVGGSSYEQYF
TRBJ2-2 - 13 TRBV10-3 TRBD1 CAIGQGNTGELFF
TRBJ2-3 - 15 TRBV18 - CASSPGQGSADTQYF
TRBJ2-6 - 15 TRBV11-3 - CASSPAGSGANVLTF
TRBJ1-2 - 13 TRBV19 TRBD1 CASRDRAHYGYTF
TRBJ2-3 - 14 TRBV29-1 - CSVMTSSSTDTQYF
TRBJ2-3 - 14 TRBV30 TRBD2 CAWSSGGLSDTQYF
TRBJ1-4 once 13 TRBV28 - CASSTGEAEKLFF
TRBJ1-1 - 14 TRBV19 TRBD1 CASSMTGGNTEAFF
TRBJ2-7 - 12 TRBV7-2 - CASSLARGEQYF
TRBJ1-6 - 15 TRBV11-3 - CASSRLGPGDSPLHF